This T cell receptor beta chain was captured in a study of cytomegalovirus exposure and HLA in healthy donors (dated by TCRdb to about 2017). Concerning the study at large: An earlier analysis of several hundred of the donors reported approximately 290 Gb of sequence data and some 120 million unique TCR beta sequences from approximately 180 million T cells. Roughly 300 gigabases of sequencing data and approximately 92 million unique TCR sequences made up an early release that covered over 550 HLA-typed donors. Among the roughly 390 genotyped donors, approximately 82% belonged to the genetic ancestry cluster associated with self-reported Caucasian donors. The aim of the study was to test whether cataloging public T cell receptors could identify signatures of past pathogen exposure. The T cell repertoires of around 730 subjects were profiled by immunosequencing and related to cytomegalovirus serostatus. Besides the first cohort of around 700 subjects, a separate validation cohort made up of about 120 different subjects was used. To predict cytomegalovirus infection status, the study combined high-throughput TCR immunosequencing, statistical association of individual TCRs with disease status, and machine learning. A later analysis re-analyzed previously published TCR beta repertoires from roughly 630 donors and added high-resolution HLA genotyping to study TCR occurrence patterns. The later analysis used no new phenotypic data to find candidate immune exposures, relying instead on TCR beta sequences and their occurrence across donors. In an earlier analysis of roughly 600 of the donors, high-throughput TCR beta sequencing was used to judge whether each TCR beta V gene segment behaved as functional or pseudogenic. Alongside the repertoire data, information on donor age, sex, ethnicity and CMV serostatus was compiled. A later genetic analysis took genome-wide SNP genotypes for about 55% of the 666 donors and used that subset as a discovery cohort. Every discovery cohort repertoire had been produced on one sequencing platform. HLA typing covered class I and class II loci at four-digit resolution. Typing coverage differed by locus: A, B, C, DRB1 and DQB1 were typed in about 620-630 donors, DQA1 in roughly 510, DPA1 in approximately 600, and DPB1 in around 440. Because of strong linkage in the cohort, roughly five DR-DQ haplotypes were treated as single units for association and clustering. On average, 235,054 unique TCR beta nucleotide sequences were sequenced per donor among 398 genotyped donors of the cohort, with 15% to 20% of those sequences being non-productive.

The cohort consisted of hundreds of healthy bone marrow donors. At the time of sampling, every cohort member was nominally healthy, though immune exposures that went unrecorded were likely present. The donor tested CMV seronegative and was one of the 352 seronegative cohort members. Every donor gave a peripheral blood sample, and the peripheral blood mononuclear cells from that sample were used for TCR beta sequencing. Genomic DNA was extracted from the blood cell samples with the Qiagen DNeasy Blood Extraction Kit. The CDR1 and CDR2 encoded by the germline V gene are MGHDK and SYGVNS. The CDR3 has 16 amino acids, counting the end cysteine and phenylalanine. The CDR3 DNA has 48 bases and is translated from base 1. V was cut back by 4 bases and J by 4 bases, leaving a gap of 17 bases between them. Libraries were built with the immunoSEQ multiplex PCR assay. For the multiplex PCR, a mixture combining 60 forward primers for TCR Vbeta segments and 13 reverse primers for TCR Jbeta segments was used. The CDR3 region of rearranged TCR beta genes was amplified from genomic DNA by a multiplex PCR assay. The Illumina HiSeq System was used to sequence the amplified TCR beta libraries as 87-base-pair reads. On the authors' methods: In a later analysis, tens of millions of unique TCR beta chains were counted across the 650 to 750 repertoires, and approximately 9.9 million of these chains were shared by at least two donors. A nearest-neighbor algorithm error-corrected the raw reads and collapsed the reads into unique sequences, merging closely related sequences to remove PCR and sequencing errors. V, D and J gene segments were assigned by aligning CDR3 sequences to IMGT reference sequences. For a sequence to be retained, a match of at least six nucleotides was required to both a V gene segment and a J gene segment. Rearrangements were classified as productive when the CDR3 lacked stop codons and remained in frame with V and J, and all other rearrangements were classified as non-productive. CDR3 was defined according to IMGT convention as the region running from the second conserved V-encoded cysteine to the conserved J-encoded phenylalanine. Sequences without an unambiguous match to a single V gene segment were excluded from the earlier analysis of almost 600 of the donors. An earlier analysis of approximately 590 of the donors called V segments functional above 56.7% productive rearrangements and segregating when the between-donor standard deviation exceeded 5%. A statistical classification framework was developed to diagnose cytomegalovirus status using the catalog of TCR beta chain sequences. In a later analysis, TCR nucleotide sequences were compared against IMGT/GENE-DB human TR gene sequences so that V and J genes could be assigned. Using the TCRdist pipeline, a later analysis assigned CDR3 sequences along with most-parsimonious VDJ recombination scenarios. In a later analysis, each TCR beta chain was defined by its CDR3 amino acid sequence together with its V-gene family, and reads lacking a unique V-gene family were excluded. As a way to deal with suspected cross-contamination and a sequencing artifact, a later analysis dropped under 600 nucleotide sequences that were highly shared and had low generation probability. In a later analysis, a clonal expansion index for each public chain was calculated from normalized within-repertoire ranks of inferred template counts. A later analysis computed generation probabilities with a VDJ recombination model fitted to out-of-frame rearrangements, and checked the results against IGoR. Hypergeometric tests were used in a later analysis to score TCR-TCR, TCR-HLA and TCR-CMV co-occurrence, with a repertoire-size bias correction applied to the TCR pairs. To estimate false discovery rates, a later analysis permuted the HLA or CMV assignments 20 times. In a later analysis, co-occurring TCRs were grouped using DBSCAN, with TCRdist sequence similarity added in when clustering inside HLA-allele-positive subsets. Repertoires with fewer than 30,000 or more than 120,000 public chains, plus five repertoires with anomalous nucleotide sharing, were excluded from co-occurrence clustering. Drawn from immuneACCESS, this table holds only the in-frame rearrangements with V and J called that TCRdb kept. Clones are partly lost; checked studies trace under half to an unresolved V gene and leave the rest unexplained. The D gene and trimming were derived from the DNA, and the V and J assignments and clone size from that table. The sample contains 90,000 to 100,000 clones, about 74% of them found a single time. The ten largest account for 7.5% to 9% of the sample.

Worth noting for this clone: Its antigen is not yet known. Base qualities were left out, and no much larger clone turns up one base away.

General findings and caveats noted by the study authors: A total of roughly 160 TCR beta chains were listed by the study as associated with cytomegalovirus. A further reported finding was that TCR beta sequences accurately predicted the HLA-A and HLA-B alleles for most subjects in the first cohort. A later analysis reported that several top co-occurrence clusters appeared linked to parvovirus B19, influenza, CMV and Epstein-Barr virus. A cluster of highly shared sequence variants was judged likely to be a technical artifact of the sequencing pipeline. In this cohort, only TCR beta chains were sequenced, and detectable features were limited by the absence of alpha or paired-chain data. While some public TCRs were present in many individuals, most TCR sequences turned up only very rarely across donors. The classifier was reported to diagnose cytomegalovirus status with high specificity and sensitivity in both the original and validation cohorts. Immune exposure information for the cohort was limited to CMV serostatus. It was suggested by the authors that the approach could potentially be generalized to other disease states and immunological phenotypes. Because counts were too low, roughly 18 rarely observed V segments, including chromosome 9 orphons, were left out of the earlier analysis of 587 of the donors. A later analysis found that most CMV-associated TCR beta chains appeared HLA-restricted, with HLA associations seemingly driven largely by CMV exposure. In a later analysis, TCR association rates were found to vary across HLA loci, with the most associated TCRs seen for DRB1 alleles and the fewest for HLA-C alleles. In a later analysis, HLA-associated TCR beta chains showed more clonal expansion and lower generation probabilities than non-associated chains that were equally common. A later genetic analysis reported fewer N-insertions in productive TCRs among donors in an Asian-associated ancestry cluster than the roughly 640-donor mean. The presence/absence analyses assumed that sequencing depth was roughly uniform across donors, and that assumption may not be true. Correlated functional status among segregating V segments might be attributable to linkage disequilibrium, but an unknown experimental factor could not be ruled out. Because HLA typing was unavailable for some donors at each locus, only the typed subset was used in association tests. Broadly in line with IMGT annotations, most TCR beta V segments showed up in productive rearrangements about 87% or about 30% of the time in an earlier analysis of several hundred of the donors. Specific HLA alleles were associated with 15,000 to 20,000 TCR beta sequences at a false discovery rate of 0.05 in a later analysis. A later genetic analysis associated a missense DCLRE1C variant with V-gene and J-gene trimming of TCR beta chains, and an independent cohort replicated the association. In vitro tests confirmed that a few of the cytomegalovirus-associated TCR beta chains recognize cytomegalovirus antigens. Because the 87-base-pair reads could not distinguish some IMGT-functional V segments, including TRBV6-2 and TRBV6-3, those segments were excluded. When HLA alleles, especially DR and DQ, strongly co-occurred, attributing TCR associations to individual alleles was difficult.

In this chain, TRBV25-1 is recombined with TRBJ2-1; there is no confident call for the D gene. The TCR comes from a female donor in good health and CMV-seronegative. Sequencing used PBMCs. The CDR3 corresponds to CASSAEAISNYNEQFF. The DNA sequence is as follows: TGTGCCAGCAGTGCCGAAGCTATATCCAATTACAATGAGCAGTTCTTC.